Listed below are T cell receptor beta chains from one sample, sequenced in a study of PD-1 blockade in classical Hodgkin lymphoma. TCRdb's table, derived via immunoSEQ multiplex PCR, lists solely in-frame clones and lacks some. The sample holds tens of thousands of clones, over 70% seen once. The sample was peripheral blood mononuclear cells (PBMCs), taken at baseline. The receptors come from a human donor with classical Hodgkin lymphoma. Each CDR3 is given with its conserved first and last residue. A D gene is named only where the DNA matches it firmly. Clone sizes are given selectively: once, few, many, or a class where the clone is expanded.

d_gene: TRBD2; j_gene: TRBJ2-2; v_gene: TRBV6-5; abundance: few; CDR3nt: TGTGCCAGCAGTTACGGACCGGGAGGGGACACCGGGGAGCTGTTTTTT; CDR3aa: CASSYGPGGDTGELFF
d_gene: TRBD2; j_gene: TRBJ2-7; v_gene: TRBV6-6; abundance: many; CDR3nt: TGTGCCAGCAGTTATCTAGCGGGAGGAGCCGAGCAGTACTTC; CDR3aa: CASSYLAGGAEQYF
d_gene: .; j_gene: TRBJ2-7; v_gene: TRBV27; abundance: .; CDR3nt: TGTGCCAACAGTTTGAGGGAACAGGGAGGCTACGAGCAGTACTTC; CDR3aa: CANSLREQGGYEQYF
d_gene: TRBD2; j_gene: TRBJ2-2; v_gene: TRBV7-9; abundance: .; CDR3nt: TGTGCCAGCAGCTTAGGGACTAGCAACACCGGGGAGCTGTTTTTT; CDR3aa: CASSLGTSNTGELFF
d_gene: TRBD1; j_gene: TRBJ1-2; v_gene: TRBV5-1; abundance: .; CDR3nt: TGCGCCAGCAGCTTGCTACAGGGGGCCCGGGGCTACACCTTC; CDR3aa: CASSLLQGARGYTF
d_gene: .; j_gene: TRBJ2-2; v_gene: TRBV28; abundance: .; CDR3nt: TGTGCCAGCAGTTTTTTGGGTCCGGGCGGGGAGCTGTTTTTT; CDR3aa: CASSFLGPGGELFF
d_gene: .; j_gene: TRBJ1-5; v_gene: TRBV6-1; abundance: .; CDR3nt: TGTGCCAGCACCCCTTCGGCGGATAGCAATCAGCCCCAGCATTTT; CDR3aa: CASTPSADSNQPQHF
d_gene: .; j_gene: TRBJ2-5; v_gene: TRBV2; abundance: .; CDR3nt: TGTGCCAGCAGTGAGCTGAGCGAGACCCAGTACTTC; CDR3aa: CASSELSETQYF
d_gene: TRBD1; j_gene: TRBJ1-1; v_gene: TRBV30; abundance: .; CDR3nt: TGTGCCTGGAGTGAGGAGACAGGGAGGAACACTGAAGCTTTCTTT; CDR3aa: CAWSEETGRNTEAFF
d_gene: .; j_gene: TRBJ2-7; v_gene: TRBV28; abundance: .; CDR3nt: .; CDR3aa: CASSWAAGTSGYF
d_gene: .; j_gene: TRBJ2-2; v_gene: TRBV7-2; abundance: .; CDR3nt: TGTGCCAGCAGCTTGAAAGGGTCGGCCGGGGAGCTGTTTTTT; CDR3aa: CASSLKGSAGELFF
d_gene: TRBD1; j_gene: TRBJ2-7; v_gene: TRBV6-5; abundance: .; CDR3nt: TGTGCCAGCAGTTACGGATCGGGACAGGGCACCTACGAGCAGTACTTC; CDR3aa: CASSYGSGQGTYEQYF
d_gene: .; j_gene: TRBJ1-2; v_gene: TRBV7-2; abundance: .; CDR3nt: TGTGCCAGCAGCTTAGGCCGCAGCTATGGCTACACCTTC; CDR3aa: CASSLGRSYGYTF
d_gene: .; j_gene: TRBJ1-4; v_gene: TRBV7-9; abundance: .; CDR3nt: TGTGCCAGCAGCCTCCCTCTCGGGGGCGGGGAAAAACTGTTTTTT; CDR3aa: CASSLPLGGGEKLFF
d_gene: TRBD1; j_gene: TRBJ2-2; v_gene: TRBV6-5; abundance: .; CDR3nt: TGTGCCAGCAGCCGGACAGGGTTCAGCGGGGAGCTGTTTTTT; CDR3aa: CASSRTGFSGELFF